The present T cell receptor beta chain was sequenced within a study of blood T cell repertoires in COVID-19. Study in general: Acute-phase and convalescent COVID-19 samples originated in the United States, Italy and Spain.

Original processing notes: Nucleated cell number was recorded as an estimate derived from reference gene primer amplification. Profiling relied on immunoSEQ multiplex PCR, and the TCRdb table lists in-frame clones only, not all of them. V and J calls and clone size are those listed in that table; D and trimming were worked out from the DNA. The sample consists of about 82,000 clones, around 67% of them appearing once. The germline V and J ends were trimmed by 5 bases and 7 bases, with 10 bases remaining between them. Germline V CDR1 and CDR2: KGHDR, SFDVKD. The CDR3 is made up of 13 amino acids. Sequences were obtained from peripheral blood. The source is a human donor with acute or convalescent COVID-19. The donor label of this sample is uncertain. The chain carries TRBV24-1 and TRBJ2-2; D remains ambiguous. The CDR3 region is CATSAPHVGELFF. CDR3 bases: TGTGCCACCAGTGCCCCCCATGTCGGGGAGCTGTTTTTT.